A single sample gave rise to the 30 T cell receptor beta chains below, sequenced in a study of OX40 agonist ivuxolimab in advanced cancers. Generated by immunoSEQ multiplex PCR, the TCRdb table keeps only in-frame clones and is missing some. Among under 85,000 clones listed, 70% to 90% were seen once. The sequences come from CD4+ or CD8+ T cells sorted from blood, collected in a trial of the OX40 agonist ivuxolimab. These receptors were collected from an adult with an advanced solid tumor such as melanoma, head and neck, liver or kidney cancer.

This chain connects TRBV5-1 to TRBJ1-2; 11 nucleotides agree with TRBD1. Germline loops: CDR1 SGHRS, CDR2 YFSETQ. The CDR3 has 16 residues. After removal of 4 bases from V and 2 bases from J, the junction contained 7 bases not matched to a gene. The CDR3 region has the DNA TGCGCCAGCAGCCGGGATGGGACAGGGGGAAACTATGGCTACACCTTC. Protein sequence: CASSRDGTGGNYGYTF.

This clone came up once. The V and J genes are TRBV5-1 and TRBJ2-3; D perhaps matches TRBD1 (5 bases). Trimming left V 4 bases short and J 1 base short, with 13 bases between. The germline V gene encodes CDR1 SGHRS and CDR2 YFSETQ. The CDR3 contains 15 residues. The CDR3 region has the DNA TGCGCCAGCAGCACCCCGAGCAGGGGCACAGATACGCAGTATTTT. It is translated as CASSTPSRGTDTQYF.

The CDR3 is CASGGGQSYRKLFF. The DNA for the CDR3 is TGTGCTAGTGGTGGAGGCCAGTCATATCGGAAACTGTTTTTT. V usage is TRBV12-5 and J usage is TRBJ1-4; D gene ambiguous. Germline V gene data show CDR1 as LGHNT and CDR2 as FRNRAP. The CDR3 runs to 14 residues. With 5 bases removed from V and 11 bases from J, the gap between germline ends came to 18 bases.

The chain couples TRBV18 to TRBJ1-2, with TRBD1 matching over 9 bases. Germline lookup yields CDR1 KGHSH and CDR2 LQKENI. V lost 2 bases to trimming and J lost 2 bases; unmatched junction nucleotides: 6. The CDR3 sequence is 16 residues long. CDR3 sequence reads: CASSPTGQGTNYGYTF. CDR3 DNA: TGTGCCAGCTCACCAACAGGACAGGGGACCAACTATGGCTACACCTTC.

The V gene is TRBV5-1, the J gene TRBJ1-1; D is ambiguous. Trimming took off 3 bases at V and 6 bases at J, with 15 bases between the two ends. The CDR3 runs 14 residues. CDR1 and CDR2 (germline): SGHRS, YFSETQ. CDR3 sequence: CASSSPGSHPEAFF. The CDR3 DNA sequence: TGCGCCAGCAGCTCTCCTGGGTCACACCCTGAAGCTTTCTTT.

The chain combines TRBV5-1 with TRBJ1-2, with 7 positions matching TRBD1. Losses at the gene ends were 7 bases for V and 8 bases for J; bases not matched to a gene: 17. Germline V CDR1 and CDR2: SGHRS, YFSETQ. The CDR3 length is 15 residues. CDR3 sequence: CASCERGQSDEGYTF. The CDR3 DNA reads as TGCGCCAGCTGTGAAAGGGGACAGAGCGATGAAGGCTACACCTTC. Full variable domain (missing parts from reference TRBV5-1 and TRBJ1-2): KAGVTQTPRYLIKTRGQQVTLSCSPISGHRSVSWYQQTPGQGLQFLFEYFSETQRNKGNFPGRFSGRQFSNSRSEMNVSTLELGDSALYLCASCERGQSDEGYTFGSGTRLTVV.

The chain recombines TRBV11-2 with TRBJ2-5; D gene unclear. The V and J ends lost 2 bases and 4 bases respectively, with 17 bases between them. Germline V CDR1 and CDR2: SGHAT, FQNNGV. The CDR3 consists of 16 residues. The CDR3 bases are TGTGCCAGCAGCTTAAACGGTCTCCCACCCCGAGAGACCCAGTACTTC. Encoded protein: CASSLNGLPPRETQYF. The complete variable domain, with remaining parts taken from reference TRBV11-2 and TRBJ2-5, reads EAGVAQSPRYKIIEKRQSVAFWCNPISGHATLYWYQQILGQGPKLLIQFQNNGVVDDSQLPKDRFSAERLKGVDSTLKIQPAKLEDSAVYLCASSLNGLPPRETQYFGPGTRLLVL.

The V gene is TRBV12-5, the J gene TRBJ2-1, with D perhaps matching TRBD2 (6 bases). There are 12 residues in the CDR3. Germline CDR1 and CDR2: LGHNT and FRNRAP. Trimming removed 5 bases at V and 12 bases at J, with 14 bases between. The CDR3 DNA follows: TGTGCTAGTGGTCCGGGGGACCGGGGGCAGTTCTTC. Residues: CASGPGDRGQFF.

The chain couples TRBV7-2 to TRBJ2-3; the D gene is possibly TRBD2 (7 bases). From germline, CDR1 is SGHTA and CDR2 FQGNSA. The ends were cut back, 6 bases at V and 9 bases at J, with 13 bases in the middle. The CDR3 contains 12 residues. In DNA form, the CDR3 reads TGTGCCAGCAGTGGGGGGGGCTCGACGCAGTATTTT. This translates into CASSGGGSTQYF.

The J gene is TRBJ1-2, the V gene TRBV2; the D gene is possibly TRBD1 (5 bases). From germline, CDR1 is SNHLY and CDR2 FYNNEI. The CDR3 covers 13 residues. V was clipped by 7 bases and J by 7 bases, with 16 bases between them. The CDR3 here is CASTDTHGGGYTF. The CDR3 DNA follows: TGTGCCAGCACGGACACACATGGCGGTGGCTACACCTTC. Using reference TRBV2 and TRBJ1-2 for the parts outside the CDR3, the full variable domain is EPEVTQTPSHQVTQMGQEVILRCVPISNHLYFYWYRQILGQKVEFLVSFYNNEISEKSEIFDDQFSVERPDGSNFTLKIRSTKLEDSAMYFCASTDTHGGGYTFGSGTRLTVV.

J is TRBJ1-2 and V is TRBV5-1; no definite D call. Looked up from germline, CDR1 is SGHRS and CDR2 is YFSETQ. The CDR3 length is 12 residues. V dropped 4 bases and J dropped 7 bases, with 11 bases sitting between them. DNA of the CDR3: TGCGCCAGCAGCGACTCTCCGGGTGGCTACACCTTC. Encoded protein: CASSDSPGGYTF.

The chain recombines TRBV7-9 with TRBJ1-2; D is unclear. There are 16 residues in the CDR3. The germline V gene has CDR1 SEHNR and CDR2 FQNEAQ (reference sequence). V dropped 0 bases and J dropped 4 bases, with 15 bases sitting between them. CDR3 bases: TGTGCCAGCAGCTTAGCATCGGCCCTAGCGGGCTATGGCTACACCTTC. Translation gives CASSLASALAGYGYTF.

The V and J genes are TRBV7-8 and TRBJ2-7, with D hard to call. The CDR3 runs to 12 residues. Germline V lookup: CDR1 SGHVS, CDR2 FQNEAQ. Trimming took off 3 bases at V and 1 base at J, with 4 bases between the two ends. The CDR3 is CASSFGSYEQYF. CDR3 sequence (DNA): TGTGCCAGCAGCTTTGGATCCTACGAGCAGTACTTC.

Within the sample, this clone is medium-sized (0.01 to 0.1%). This rearrangement joins TRBV2 to TRBJ1-2, with D maybe TRBD1 (5 bases). The germline gives CDR1 SNHLY, CDR2 FYNNEI. The V and J ends lost 3 bases and 4 bases respectively, with 6 bases between them. The CDR3 runs 12 residues. The CDR3 region has the DNA TGTGCCAGCAGTGAGGGGGTCTATGGCTACACCTTC. Its translation: CASSEGVYGYTF.

The chain couples TRBV10-2 to TRBJ1-1; D gene unclear. The V end was cut by 8 bases, the J end by 3 bases, with 22 bases between. Germline CDR1 and CDR2: WSHSY and SAAADI. This CDR3 has 16 amino acids. CDR3 protein: CASGPRAAGGDTEAFF. The CDR3 DNA is TGCGCCAGCGGGCCTCGGGCCGCCGGCGGGGACACTGAAGCTTTCTTT.

The chain has TRBV6-5 and TRBJ1-2, with 9 positions matching TRBD1. V shed 8 bases, J shed 4 bases, and the junction held 2 bases outside the gene matches. This CDR3 has 12 amino acids. Germline lookup yields CDR1 MNHEY and CDR2 SVGAGI. CDR3 coding DNA: TGTGCCAGCGGACAGGGGACCTATGGCTACACCTTC. Amino acids: CASGQGTYGYTF.

The CDR3 DNA reads TGTGCCAGCAGCAAAGTTTGTATTACAGGTTTATGGTCTGGGGCCAACGTCCTGACTTTC. Translation gives CASSKVCITGLWSGANVLTF. The gene calls are TRBV21-1 and TRBJ2-6; the table's D call, TRBD1, has no DNA check behind it. TRBV21-1 is given as a pseudogene. The CDR3 length is 20 residues.

This chain connects TRBV7-8 to TRBJ1-1, with D maybe TRBD1 (5 bases). V lost 3 bases and J 0 bases, leaving 8 bases between the germline ends. The CDR3 is made up of 14 amino acids. The germline gives CDR1 SGHVS, CDR2 FQNEAQ. The CDR3 sequence: CASSLDNMNTEAFF. CDR3 nucleotides: TGTGCCAGCAGCTTGGACAACATGAACACTGAAGCTTTCTTT.

The rearrangement uses TRBV9 and TRBJ1-1, with D unclear. This CDR3 contains 12 residues. Germline CDR1 SGDLS, CDR2 YYNGEE. V lost 3 bases and J lost 10, with 13 bases in between. CDR3 loop: CASSAGLTPAFF. CDR3 nucleotide sequence: TGTGCCAGCAGCGCTGGACTGACGCCAGCTTTCTTT.

The sample holds a few counts of this clone. This chain links TRBV5-1 with TRBJ2-5; D perhaps matches TRBD1 (6 bases). CDR1 is SGHRS, CDR2 YFSETQ, per germline. Trimming removed 3 bases at V and 3 bases at J, with 9 bases between. CDR3 length equals 13 residues. The CDR3 reads CASSSAGEETQYF. The CDR3 nucleotides read TGCGCCAGCAGCTCGGCAGGGGAAGAGACCCAGTACTTC. The full variable domain, its missing parts supplied by reference TRBV5-1 and TRBJ2-5, is KAGVTQTPRYLIKTRGQQVTLSCSPISGHRSVSWYQQTPGQGLQFLFEYFSETQRNKGNFPGRFSGRQFSNSRSEMNVSTLELGDSALYLCASSSAGEETQYFGPGTRLLVL.

V is TRBV18 and J is TRBJ1-2; weak D call: TRBD1 (6 bases). V lost 1 base to trimming and J lost 2 bases, with 8 bases between them. Germline-derived CDR1 and CDR2 are KGHSH and LQKENI. The CDR3 sequence is 14 residues long. Here the CDR3 reads CASSPQGENYGYTF. The CDR3 nucleotides read TGTGCCAGCTCACCACAGGGGGAGAACTATGGCTACACCTTC.

The chain joins TRBV20-1 to TRBJ2-3; D unresolved. CDR1 and CDR2 from the germline V gene are DFQATT and SNEGSKA (reference sequence). With 6 bases removed from V and 3 bases from J, the gap between germline ends came to 7 bases. The CDR3 has 11 residues. CDR3 residues: CSAPTTDTQYF. The CDR3 bases are TGCAGTGCGCCCACTACAGATACGCAGTATTTT.

Only one count was recorded for this clone. The chain joins TRBV7-9 to TRBJ1-5; maybe TRBD1 (6 bases). Per germline, CDR1 SEHNR and CDR2 FQNEAQ (reference sequence). This CDR3 spans 17 amino acids. Trimming stripped 1 base from V and 2 bases from J, with 15 bases between. CDR3 protein: CASSLGVGGVRNQPQHF. In nucleotides, the CDR3 is TGTGCCAGCAGCTTAGGGGTAGGGGGGGTCCGCAATCAGCCCCAGCATTTT.

CDR3 protein: CASSLLAGGGETQYF. The CDR3 DNA reads as TGTGCCAGCAGCTTACTAGCGGGGGGCGGGGAGACCCAGTACTTC. The genes are TRBV7-2 and TRBJ2-5; 11 bases fit TRBD2. With V trimmed by 2 bases and J by 5 bases, 4 bases remained unmatched. The germline gives CDR1 SGHTA, CDR2 FQGNSA. This CDR3 contains 15 residues. The full variable domain, completed using reference TRBV7-2 and TRBJ2-5, is GAGVSQSPSNKVTEKGKDVELRCDPISGHTALYWYRQSLGQGLEFLIYFQGNSAPDKSGLPSDRFSAERTGGSVSTLTIQRTQQEDSAVYLCASSLLAGGGETQYFGPGTRLLVL.

This clone appeared once. The rearrangement uses TRBV4-3 and TRBJ2-5, with 9 bases lining up with TRBD2. The J call is in doubt because the DNA end fits TRBJ2-7 better. Germline V gives CDR1 LGHNA, CDR2 YSLEER. CDR3 length: 17 amino acids. CDR3 residues: CASSQVAGVGYSYEQYF. In DNA form, the CDR3 reads TGCGCCAGCAGCCAAGTAGCGGGGGTTGGCTACTCCTACGAGCAGTACTTC.

The chain couples TRBV13 to TRBJ1-6; no reliable D call. The V and J ends lost 9 bases and 6 bases respectively, with 9 bases between them. The CDR3 length is 12 residues. CDR1 is PRHDT and CDR2 is FYEKMQ in the germline V gene (reference sequence). The CDR3 protein is CASGLGNSPLHF. CDR3 bases: TGTGCCAGTGGCTTGGGTAATTCACCCCTCCACTTT.

Written as DNA, the CDR3 is TGTGCCAGCAGCCCTCAGGGATCCTATAATTCACCCCTCCACTTT. It is translated as CASSPQGSYNSPLHF. The J gene is TRBJ1-6, the V gene TRBV7-3; the D gene is possibly TRBD1 (5 bases). The ends were cut back, 5 bases at V and 1 base at J, with 9 bases in the middle. The CDR3 sequence is 15 residues long. Germline V CDR1 and CDR2: SGHTA, FQGTGA.

This sequence joins TRBV27 and TRBJ2-7, with 11 bases aligning to TRBD2. The trim removed 5 bases at V and 3 bases at J, leaving 9 bases unmatched. Germline assignment: CDR1 MNHEY and CDR2 SMNVEV (reference sequence). The length of the CDR3 is 16 residues. Here the CDR3 reads CASSAALAGVSYEQYF. The CDR3 DNA follows: TGTGCCAGCAGTGCAGCACTAGCGGGGGTTAGCTACGAGCAGTACTTC.

The J gene is TRBJ1-2, the V gene TRBV9, with D maybe TRBD1 (5 bases). V lost 3 bases and J lost 8, with 20 bases in between. CDR3 length equals 15 residues. Germline CDR1 SGDLS, CDR2 YYNGEE. CDR3 sequence reads: CASSAALLLGVGYTF. In nucleotides, the CDR3 is TGTGCCAGCAGCGCAGCCCTACTCTTGGGGGTGGGCTACACCTTC. Using reference TRBV9 and TRBJ1-2 for the parts outside the CDR3, the full variable domain is DSGVTQTPKHLITATGQRVTLRCSPRSGDLSVYWYQQSLDQGLQFLIQYYNGEERAKGNILERFSAQQFPDLHSELNLSSLELGDSALYFCASSAALLLGVGYTFGSGTRLTVV.

The V gene is TRBV5-1, the J gene TRBJ2-6; D gene uncertain. V lost 5 bases and J 0 bases, leaving 3 bases between the germline ends. The germline gives CDR1 SGHRS, CDR2 YFSETQ. This CDR3 has 13 amino acids. The DNA for the CDR3 is TGCGCCAGCAGGGGCTCTGGGGCCAACGTCCTGACTTTC. It translates to CASRGSGANVLTF.